This T cell receptor (beta chain) was retrieved from a study of cytomegalovirus exposure and HLA in healthy donors. Across the whole study: Some 85 million unique TCRs, all from HLA-typed donors, were included in an early release of the data. The study, taken as a whole, reports: Reportedly, fewer N-insertions than the 666-donor mean appeared in an Asian-associated ancestry cluster in a later analysis. A later analysis found most CMV-associated TCR beta chains apparently HLA-restricted. A prior analysis recorded that most TCR beta V segments were productive about 90% or about 30% of the time.

V was cut by 2 bases and J by 2 bases, with 15 bases left in between. The CDR3 is 17 residues long. From germline, CDR1 is LNHNV and CDR2 YYDKDF (reference sequence). Regarding this clone: Its antigen is unidentified.

Both 60 Vbeta primers and 13 Jbeta primers went into the PCR. The repertoire was sequenced with immunoSEQ multiplex PCR; TCRdb's copy has only in-frame clones and lacks some. The sample records over 150,000 clones, around 86% being singletons. Sequenced input: PBMCs. V gene TRBV15 combines with J gene TRBJ1-4, with D perhaps TRBD1 (6 bases). The clonotype comes from a human donor in good health. The CDR3 DNA follows: TGTGCCACCAGCAGACTAAGACAGGTTGGGACTAATGAAAAACTGTTTTTT. Protein sequence: CATSRLRQVGTNEKLFF.